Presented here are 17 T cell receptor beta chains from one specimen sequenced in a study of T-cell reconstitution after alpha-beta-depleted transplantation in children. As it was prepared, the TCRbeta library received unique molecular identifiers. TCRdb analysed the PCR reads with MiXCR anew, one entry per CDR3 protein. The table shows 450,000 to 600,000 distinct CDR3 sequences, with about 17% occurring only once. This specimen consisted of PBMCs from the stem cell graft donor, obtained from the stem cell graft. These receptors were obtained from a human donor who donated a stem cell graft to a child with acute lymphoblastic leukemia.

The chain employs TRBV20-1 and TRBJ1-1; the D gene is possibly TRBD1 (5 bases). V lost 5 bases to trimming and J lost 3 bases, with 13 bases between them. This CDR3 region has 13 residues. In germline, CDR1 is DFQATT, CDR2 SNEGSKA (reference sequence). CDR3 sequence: CSAARGAHTEAFF. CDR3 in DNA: TGCAGTGCTGCTCGAGGGGCACACACTGAAGCTTTCTTT.

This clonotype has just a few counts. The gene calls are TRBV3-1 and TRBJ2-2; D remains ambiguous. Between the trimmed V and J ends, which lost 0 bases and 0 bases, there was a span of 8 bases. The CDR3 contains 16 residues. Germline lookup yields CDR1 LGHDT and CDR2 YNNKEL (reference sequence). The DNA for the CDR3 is TGTGCCAGCAGCCAAGATCGGCGGACGAACACCGGGGAGCTGTTTTTT. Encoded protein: CASSQDRRTNTGELFF.

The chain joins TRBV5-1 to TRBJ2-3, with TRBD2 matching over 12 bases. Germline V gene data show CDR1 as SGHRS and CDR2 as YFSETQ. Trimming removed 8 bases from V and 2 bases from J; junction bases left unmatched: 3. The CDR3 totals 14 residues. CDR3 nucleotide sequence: TGCGCCAGTACTAGCGGGAGGCCCACAGATACGCAGTATTTT. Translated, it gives CASTSGRPTDTQYF.

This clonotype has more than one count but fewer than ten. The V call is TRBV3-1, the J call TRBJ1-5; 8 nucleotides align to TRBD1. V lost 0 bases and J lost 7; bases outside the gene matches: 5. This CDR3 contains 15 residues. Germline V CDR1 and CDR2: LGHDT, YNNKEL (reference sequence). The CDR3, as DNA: TGTGCCAGCAGCCAAGATTCAGGGGGCGGACAGCCCCAGCATTTT. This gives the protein CASSQDSGGGQPQHF.

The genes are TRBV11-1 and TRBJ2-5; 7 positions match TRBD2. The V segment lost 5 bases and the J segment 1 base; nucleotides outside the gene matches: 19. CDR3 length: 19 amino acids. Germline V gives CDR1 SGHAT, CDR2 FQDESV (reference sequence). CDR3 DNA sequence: TGTGCCAGCAGCCCGAGACGACTAGCCCTCCCAGAAACCCAAGAGACCCAGTACTTC. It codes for CASSPRRLALPETQETQYF.

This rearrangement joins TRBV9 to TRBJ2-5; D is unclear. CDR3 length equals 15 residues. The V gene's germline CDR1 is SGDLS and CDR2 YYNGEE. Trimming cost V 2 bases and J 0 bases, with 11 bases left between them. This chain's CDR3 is CASSVAGQDQETQYF. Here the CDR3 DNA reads TGTGCCAGCAGCGTGGCAGGTCAGGACCAAGAGACCCAGTACTTC.

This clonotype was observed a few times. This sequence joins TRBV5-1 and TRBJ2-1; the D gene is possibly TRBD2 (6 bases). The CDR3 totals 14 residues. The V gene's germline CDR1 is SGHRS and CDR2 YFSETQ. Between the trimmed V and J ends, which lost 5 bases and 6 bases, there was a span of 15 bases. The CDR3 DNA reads TGCGCCAGCAGGGCGGGACTCACTTCCAATGAGCAGTTCTTC. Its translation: CASRAGLTSNEQFF.

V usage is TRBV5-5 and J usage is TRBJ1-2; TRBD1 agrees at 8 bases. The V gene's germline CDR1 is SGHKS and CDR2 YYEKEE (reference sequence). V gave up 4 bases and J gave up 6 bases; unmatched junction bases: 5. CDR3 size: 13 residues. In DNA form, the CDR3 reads TGTGCCAGCAGCGGACAGGGATGGGATGGCTACACCTTC. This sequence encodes CASSGQGWDGYTF.

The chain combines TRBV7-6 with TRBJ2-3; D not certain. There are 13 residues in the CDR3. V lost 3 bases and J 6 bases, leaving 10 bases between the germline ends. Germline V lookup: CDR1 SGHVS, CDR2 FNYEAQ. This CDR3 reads CASSFSMWDTQYF. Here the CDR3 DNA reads TGTGCCAGCAGCTTCTCTATGTGGGATACGCAGTATTTT.

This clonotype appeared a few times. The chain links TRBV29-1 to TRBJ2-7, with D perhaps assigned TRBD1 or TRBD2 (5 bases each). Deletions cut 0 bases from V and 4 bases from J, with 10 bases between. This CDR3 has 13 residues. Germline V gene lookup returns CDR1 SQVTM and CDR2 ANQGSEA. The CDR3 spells CSVEDKGSYEQYF. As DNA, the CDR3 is TGCAGCGTTGAAGATAAGGGGAGTTACGAGCAGTACTTC.

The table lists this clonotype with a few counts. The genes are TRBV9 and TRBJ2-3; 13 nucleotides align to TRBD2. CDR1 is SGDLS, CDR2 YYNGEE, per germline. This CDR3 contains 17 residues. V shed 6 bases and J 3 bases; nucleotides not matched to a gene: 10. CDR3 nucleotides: TGTGCCAGCACGACGTATGGGACTAGCGGGATGACAGATACGCAGTATTTT. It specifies CASTTYGTSGMTDTQYF.

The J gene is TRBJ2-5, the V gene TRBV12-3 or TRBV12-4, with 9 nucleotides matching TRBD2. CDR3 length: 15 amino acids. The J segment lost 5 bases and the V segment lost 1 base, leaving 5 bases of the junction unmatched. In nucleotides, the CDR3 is TGTGCCAGCAGTTTAGTTGCGGGAGGGTTTGAGACCCAGTACTTC. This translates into CASSLVAGGFETQYF.

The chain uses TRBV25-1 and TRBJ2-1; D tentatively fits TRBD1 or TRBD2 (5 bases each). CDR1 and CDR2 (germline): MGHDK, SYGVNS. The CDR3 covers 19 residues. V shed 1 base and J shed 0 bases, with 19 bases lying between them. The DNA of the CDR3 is TGTGCCAGCAGTGAATCTCGTAAGGCCGGGACGGACTCCTACAATGAGCAGTTCTTC. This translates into CASSESRKAGTDSYNEQFF.

CDR3 region: CASGGVITGELFF. The CDR3, as DNA: TGTGCCAGTGGAGGGGTGATCACCGGGGAGCTGTTTTTT. V and J are TRBV28 and TRBJ2-2; TRBD2 is a possible D gene (6 bases). V was shortened by 9 bases and J by 4 bases, with 12 bases between the two germline ends. The length of the CDR3 is 13 residues. Germline CDR1 and CDR2: MDHEN and SYDVKM.

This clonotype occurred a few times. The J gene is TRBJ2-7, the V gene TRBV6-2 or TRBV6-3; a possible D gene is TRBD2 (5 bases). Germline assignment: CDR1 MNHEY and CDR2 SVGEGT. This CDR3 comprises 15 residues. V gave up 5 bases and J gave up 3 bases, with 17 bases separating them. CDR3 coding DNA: TGTGCCAGCAGTCAAAGGAGGAAAGCGGACTACGAGCAGTACTTC. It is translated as CASSQRRKADYEQYF.

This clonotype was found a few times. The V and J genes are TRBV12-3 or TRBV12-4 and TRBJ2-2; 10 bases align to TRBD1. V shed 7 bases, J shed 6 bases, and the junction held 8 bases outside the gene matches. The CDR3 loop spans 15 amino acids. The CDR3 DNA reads TGTGCCAGCAACCTCGGACAGGGGGTGGCCGGGGAGCTGTTTTTT. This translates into CASNLGQGVAGELFF.

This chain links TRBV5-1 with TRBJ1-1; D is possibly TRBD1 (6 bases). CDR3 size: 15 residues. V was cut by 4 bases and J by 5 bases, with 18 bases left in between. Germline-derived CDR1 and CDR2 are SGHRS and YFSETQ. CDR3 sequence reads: CASSPQQGGMTEAFF. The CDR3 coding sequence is TGCGCCAGCAGCCCTCAACAGGGAGGTATGACTGAAGCTTTCTTT.